The 18 T cell receptor beta chains below were found in one sample sequenced in a study of blood T cells in healthy people across ages (dated by TCRdb to between 2015 and 2017). To prepare the library, 5' RACE was applied. Sequencing relied on an Illumina HiSeq 2500. A second PCR of roughly 6 to 11 cycles was performed with a sample-barcoded 5' primer and a J-beta primer mix. TCRdb reanalyzed the raw reads on its own, using fastp at Q25 for trimming and MiXCR for clone calling, and kept in-frame beta chains. Each entry is one CDR3 protein sequence, shown with its most common DNA and genes. The sample has 550,000 to 750,000 distinct CDR3 sequences on record, around 20% of them singletons. The ten largest make up roughly 3.9% of the sample. Material: blood. The source is a man between 65 and 80 years old in good health.

This clonotype was picked up many times. This chain uses TRBV20-1 with TRBJ1-3; the match to TRBD1 covers 7 bases. The CDR3 has 14 residues. Losses at the gene ends were 0 bases for V and 4 bases for J; bases not matched to a gene: 3. CDR1 DFQATT and CDR2 SNEGSKA come from the germline V gene (reference sequence). CDR3: CSARDGGGGNTIYF. The CDR3 DNA is TGCAGTGCTAGAGACGGAGGGGGCGGAAACACCATATATTTT.

The CDR3 loop reads CATNTGDTITIYEQYF. DNA of the CDR3: TGTGCCACCAATACAGGGGACACCATTACCATCTACGAGCAGTACTTC. V usage is TRBV6-6 and J usage is TRBJ2-5; 7 positions match TRBD1. The J call may be incorrect, as the DNA end agrees better with TRBJ2-7. CDR1 MNHNY and CDR2 SVGAGI come from the germline V gene (reference sequence). The CDR3 totals 16 residues.

In the case of this clonotype: Relative to the germline gene, one junction end is altered; a read error may explain this. The chain has TRBV7-7 and TRBJ2-2; possible D gene TRBD1, 6 bases. The CDR3 length is 16 residues. CDR1 is SSHAT, CDR2 FNYEAQ, per germline (reference sequence). The CDR3 DNA reads as TGTGCTAGCAGCCGGACAGTTCCCGGGAACACCGGGGAGCTGTTTTTT. This encodes CASSRTVPGNTGELFF.

A word on this clonotype: The junction does not match germline at one end; this may be a read error. This chain connects TRBV20-1 to TRBJ2-7, with TRBD2 as a possible D gene (5 bases). Germline V gene sequence: CDR1 DFQATT, CDR2 SNEGSKA (reference sequence). This CDR3 is built from 15 residues. CDR3 sequence: CSARVVRAGSYEQYF. In DNA, the CDR3 is TGCAGTGCCAGAGTAGTGCGGGCTGGCTCCTACGAGCAGTACTTC.

This rearrangement joins TRBV28 to TRBJ2-7; 8 bases match TRBD1. The CDR3 is 14 amino acids. CDR1 is MDHEN and CDR2 is SYDVKM in the germline V gene. V shed 5 bases, J shed 4 bases, and the junction held 7 bases outside the gene matches. Here the CDR3 reads CASSPGQARYEQYF. The CDR3 DNA follows: TGTGCCAGCAGTCCGGGACAGGCGAGGTACGAGCAGTACTTC.

The V and J genes are TRBV18 and TRBJ2-1, with D perhaps TRBD1 or TRBD2 (6 bases each). Germline V CDR1 and CDR2: KGHSH, LQKENI. The CDR3 has 18 amino acids. With 6 bases removed from V and 0 bases from J, the gap between germline ends came to 21 bases. Here the CDR3 DNA reads TGTGCCAGCTCCCGCCCGCGTGGGGGGCCTAGCTCCTACAATGAGCAGTTCTTC. This translates into CASSRPRGGPSSYNEQFF.

The CDR3 spells CASSTGLFGSNQPQHF. The CDR3 bases are TGTGCCAGCAGTACGGGGCTGTTTGGCAGCAATCAGCCCCAGCATTTT. The gene calls are TRBV2 and TRBJ1-5, with a weak D call TRBD1 (5 bases). CDR1 is SNHLY, CDR2 FYNNEI, per germline. This CDR3 spans 16 amino acids. Trimming shortened V by 5 bases and J by 1 base, and 15 bases separated the two germline ends.

This clonotype was detected only a few times. This sequence joins TRBV27 and TRBJ1-5, with TRBD1 as a possible D gene (6 bases). The CDR3 loop spans 14 amino acids. Germline CDR1 and CDR2: MNHEY and SMNVEV (reference sequence). Trimming left V 5 bases short and J 5 bases short, with 13 bases between. The CDR3 spells CASSQGGPDQPQHF. CDR3 DNA: TGTGCCAGCAGTCAAGGGGGTCCGGATCAGCCCCAGCATTTT.

This clonotype was seen a handful of times. The rearrangement joins TRBV15 to TRBJ2-2; the D is unclear. Trimming stripped 1 base from V and 1 base from J, with 7 bases between. The CDR3 consists of 15 residues. Germline V gene lookup returns CDR1 LNHNV and CDR2 YYDKDF (reference sequence). The CDR3 here is CATSRAVENTGELFF. CDR3 DNA: TGTGCCACCAGCAGAGCAGTAGAGAACACCGGGGAGCTGTTTTTT.

This clonotype was seen a handful of times. Germline is not matched at one junction end, which may reflect a read error. The chain uses TRBV7-7 and TRBJ2-1; D is undetermined. This CDR3 spans 15 amino acids. Looked up from germline, CDR1 is SSHAT and CDR2 is FNYEAQ (reference sequence). As DNA, the CDR3 is TGTGCTAGCAGCCCCTCCCCGGCTATTTACAATGAGCAGTTCTTC. Translating gives CASSPSPAIYNEQFF.

The J gene is TRBJ2-5, the V gene TRBV7-3, with a tentative D call TRBD2 (6 bases). The J call may not be correct, given that the DNA end is closer to TRBJ2-7. CDR1 SGHTA and CDR2 FQGTGA come from the germline V gene. The length of the CDR3 is 13 residues. The CDR3 is CASSPSREAEQYF. The CDR3 DNA reads as TGTGCCAGCAGCCCCTCGAGGGAGGCCGAGCAGTACTTC.

This clonotype showed up just a few times. The rearrangement joins TRBV28 to TRBJ2-1, with TRBD1 matching over 8 bases. The CDR3 extends over 14 amino acids. The junction had 7 bases not matched to a gene; V was cut back by 6 bases and J by 6 bases. The germline V gene encodes CDR1 MDHEN and CDR2 SYDVKM. The CDR3 reads CASSSGQVFNEQFF. CDR3 DNA: TGTGCCAGCAGCTCGGGACAGGTCTTCAATGAGCAGTTCTTC.

A few counts support this clonotype. The chain is built from TRBV6-1 and TRBJ1-5, with 8 bases fitting TRBD1. The CDR3 totals 14 residues. Germline lookup yields CDR1 MNHNS and CDR2 SASEGT. V lost 7 bases, J lost 5 bases, and 7 bases stayed unmatched. The CDR3 is CASIPGQDYQPQHF. CDR3 DNA: TGTGCCAGCATTCCGGGACAGGACTATCAGCCCCAGCATTTT.

The CDR3 nucleotides read TGTGCCAGCAGCCCGGGACTAGCGGGAGCGGCGGAGCAGTACTTC. Its translation: CASSPGLAGAAEQYF. The chain combines TRBV5-4 with TRBJ2-1; 14 bases map to TRBD2. The J call may be incorrect, as the DNA end agrees better with TRBJ2-7. CDR1 and CDR2 from the germline V gene are SGHNT and YYREEE (reference sequence). This CDR3 has 15 amino acids.

The V and J genes are TRBV21-1 and TRBJ2-5; the table assigns TRBD2, which was not confirmed against the DNA. The better agreement between TRBJ2-7 and the DNA end casts doubt on the J call. TRBV21-1 is an annotated pseudogene. The CDR3 consists of 16 residues. The CDR3 region has the DNA TGTGCCAGCAGCAGGGACTACCCAAGGGACTCCTACGAGCAGTACTTC. This translates into CASSRDYPRDSYEQYF.

The rearrangement joins TRBV29-1 to TRBJ2-3; D might be TRBD1 (6 bases). This CDR3 is built from 15 residues. Germline CDR1 is SQVTM and CDR2 is ANQGSEA. Trimming shortened V by 7 bases and J by 2 bases, and 19 bases separated the two germline ends. Here the CDR3 reads CSAKGGQGDTDTQYF. CDR3 DNA: TGCAGCGCAAAAGGGGGTCAGGGAGACACAGATACGCAGTATTTT.

The table lists this clonotype with a few counts. As DNA, the CDR3 is TGCGCCAGCAGCCCCGAGGGTACGCGAGGAAACACCATATATTTT. It translates to CASSPEGTRGNTIYF. This sequence joins TRBV5-1 and TRBJ1-3, with D unresolved. Trimming removed 4 bases at V and 4 bases at J, with 15 bases between. The CDR3 spans 15 residues. Germline values: CDR1 SGHRS, CDR2 YFSETQ.

This clonotype was detected only a few times. The chain recombines TRBV5-1 with TRBJ2-1; 9 nucleotides agree with TRBD2. The CDR3 contains 15 residues. Germline V gene sequence: CDR1 SGHRS, CDR2 YFSETQ. V lost 4 bases and J lost 4; bases outside the gene matches: 6. CDR3: CASSTTSGDYNEQFF. CDR3 nucleotides: TGCGCCAGCAGCACGACTAGCGGAGATTACAATGAGCAGTTCTTC.